The entry below describes one T cell receptor (beta chain). The antigen remains unidentified. Profiled with immunoSEQ multiplex PCR; TCRdb holds only in-frame clones, not every one. The sample has fewer than 3 million clones; 85% to 95% are singletons. The record originates from a study of shared clonotypes between healthy human individuals. Study-level results: Apart from blood, nothing was sampled; tissue repertoires likely differ. Non-shared clonotypes had lower generation probabilities than those shared by all four donors.

The ends were cut back, 0 bases at V and 2 bases at J, with 10 bases in the middle. The CDR3 is 14 residues long. Germline loops: CDR1 GTSNPN, CDR2 SVGIG (reference sequence). This clonotype was obtained from a young man in good health. Some clones in this sample may be carry-over from other donors' samples. The sequenced material came from naive CD4+ T cells from PBMCs. The subset: CD45RA+ positively selected. V is TRBV30 and J is TRBJ1-2; no clear D gene. CDR3 amino acids: CAWSVAGGNYGYTF. CDR3 coding DNA: TGTGCCTGGAGTGTCGCAGGTGGGAACTATGGCTACACCTTC.